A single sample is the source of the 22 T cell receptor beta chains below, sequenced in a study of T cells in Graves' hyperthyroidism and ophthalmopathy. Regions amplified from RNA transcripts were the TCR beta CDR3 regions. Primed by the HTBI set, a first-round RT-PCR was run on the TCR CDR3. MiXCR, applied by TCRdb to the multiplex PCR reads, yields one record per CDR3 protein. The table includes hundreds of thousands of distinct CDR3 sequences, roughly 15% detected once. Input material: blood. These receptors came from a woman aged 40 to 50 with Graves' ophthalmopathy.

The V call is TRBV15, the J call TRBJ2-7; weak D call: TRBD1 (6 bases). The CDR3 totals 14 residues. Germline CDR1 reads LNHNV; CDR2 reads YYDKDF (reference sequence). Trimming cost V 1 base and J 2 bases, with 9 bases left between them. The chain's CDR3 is CATSRGTETYEQYF. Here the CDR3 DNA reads TGTGCCACCAGCAGAGGGACAGAAACCTACGAGCAGTACTTC.

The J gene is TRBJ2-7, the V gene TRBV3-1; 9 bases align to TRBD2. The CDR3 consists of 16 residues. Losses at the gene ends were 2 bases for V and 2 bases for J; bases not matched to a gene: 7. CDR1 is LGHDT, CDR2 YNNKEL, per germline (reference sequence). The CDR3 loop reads CASSQRYAGGPYEQYF. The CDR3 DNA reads TGTGCCAGCAGCCAAAGGTACGCGGGAGGGCCCTACGAGCAGTACTTC.

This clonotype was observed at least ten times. DNA of the CDR3: TGCAGTGCCCTGGGACAGGGGGCGAACGAGCAGTACTTC. It yields the protein CSALGQGANEQYF. The genes are TRBV20-1 and TRBJ2-7, with TRBD1 identical over 12 bases. The ends lost 6 bases at V and 5 bases at J; junction bases unmatched: 5. Germline lookup yields CDR1 DFQATT and CDR2 SNEGSKA (reference sequence). The CDR3 has 13 residues.

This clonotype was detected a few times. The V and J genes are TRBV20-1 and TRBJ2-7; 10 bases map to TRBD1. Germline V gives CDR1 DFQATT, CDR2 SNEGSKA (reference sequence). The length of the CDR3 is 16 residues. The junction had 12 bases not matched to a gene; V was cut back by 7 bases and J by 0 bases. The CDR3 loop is CSGDRGPASGSYEQYF. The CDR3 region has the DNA TGCAGTGGCGACAGGGGGCCGGCTAGCGGCTCCTACGAGCAGTACTTC.

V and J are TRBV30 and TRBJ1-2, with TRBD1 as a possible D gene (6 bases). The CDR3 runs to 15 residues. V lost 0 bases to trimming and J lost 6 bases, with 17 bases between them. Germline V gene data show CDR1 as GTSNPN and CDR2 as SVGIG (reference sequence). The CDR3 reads CAWSVGNRVDHGYTF. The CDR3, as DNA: TGTGCCTGGAGTGTAGGAAACAGGGTGGATCATGGCTACACCTTC.

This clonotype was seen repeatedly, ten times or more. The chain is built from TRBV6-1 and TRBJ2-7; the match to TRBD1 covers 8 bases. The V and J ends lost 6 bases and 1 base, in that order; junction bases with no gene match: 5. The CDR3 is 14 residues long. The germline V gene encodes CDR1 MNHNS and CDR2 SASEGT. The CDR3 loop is CASSDRGLSYEQYF. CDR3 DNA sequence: TGTGCCAGCAGCGACAGGGGTCTGTCCTACGAGCAGTACTTC.

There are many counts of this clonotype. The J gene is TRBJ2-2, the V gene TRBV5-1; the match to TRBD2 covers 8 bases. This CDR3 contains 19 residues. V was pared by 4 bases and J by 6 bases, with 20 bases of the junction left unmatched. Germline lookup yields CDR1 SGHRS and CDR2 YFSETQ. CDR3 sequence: CASSPGGSGSPLWAGELFF. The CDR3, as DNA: TGCGCCAGCAGCCCAGGAGGAAGCGGGAGTCCTCTATGGGCCGGGGAGCTGTTTTTT.

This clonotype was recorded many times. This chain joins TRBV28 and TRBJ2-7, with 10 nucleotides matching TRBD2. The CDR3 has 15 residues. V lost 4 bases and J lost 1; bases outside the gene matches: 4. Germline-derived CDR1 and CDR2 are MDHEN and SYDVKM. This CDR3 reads CASSSLAGESYEQYF. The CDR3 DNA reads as TGTGCCAGCAGTTCGCTAGCGGGAGAATCCTACGAGCAGTACTTC.

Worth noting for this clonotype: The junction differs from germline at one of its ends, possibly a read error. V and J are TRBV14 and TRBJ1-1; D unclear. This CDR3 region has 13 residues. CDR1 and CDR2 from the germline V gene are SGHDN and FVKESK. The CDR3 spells CASRHGVITEAFF. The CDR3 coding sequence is TGTGCCAGCCGCCACGGGGTTATCACTGAAGCTTTCTTT.

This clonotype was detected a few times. The DNA of the CDR3 is TGTGCCAGCAGCCCCGATCCGGGACAGGCGATTTTAGCCAAAAACATTCAGTACTTC. It is translated as CASSPDPGQAILAKNIQYF. This chain connects TRBV11-1 to TRBJ2-4; 8 bases are shared with TRBD1. The V gene end was trimmed by 5 bases and the J gene end by 0 bases; junction bases not matched to a gene: 15. In germline, CDR1 is SGHAT, CDR2 FQDESV (reference sequence). The CDR3 is 19 residues long.

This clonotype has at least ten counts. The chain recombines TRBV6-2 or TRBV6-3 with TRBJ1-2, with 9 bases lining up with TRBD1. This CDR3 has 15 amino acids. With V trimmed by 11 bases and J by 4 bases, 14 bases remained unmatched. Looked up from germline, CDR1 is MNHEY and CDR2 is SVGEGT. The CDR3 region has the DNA TGTGCCTCACACAGCGGTACACAGGGGGCCTATGGCTACACCTTC. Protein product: CASHSGTQGAYGYTF.

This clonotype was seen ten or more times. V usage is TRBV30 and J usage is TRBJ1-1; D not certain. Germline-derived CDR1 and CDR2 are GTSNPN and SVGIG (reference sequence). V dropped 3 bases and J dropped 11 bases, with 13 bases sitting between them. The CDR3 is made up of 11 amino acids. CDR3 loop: CAWRVSYQAFF. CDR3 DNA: TGTGCCTGGAGGGTTTCCTATCAGGCTTTCTTT.

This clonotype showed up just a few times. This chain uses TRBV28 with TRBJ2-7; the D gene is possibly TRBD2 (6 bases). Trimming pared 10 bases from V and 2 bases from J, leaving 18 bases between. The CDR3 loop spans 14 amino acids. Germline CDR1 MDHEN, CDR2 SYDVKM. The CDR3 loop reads CATLAPSLTYEQYF. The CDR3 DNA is TGTGCCACCCTAGCGCCAAGCTTAACCTACGAGCAGTACTTC.

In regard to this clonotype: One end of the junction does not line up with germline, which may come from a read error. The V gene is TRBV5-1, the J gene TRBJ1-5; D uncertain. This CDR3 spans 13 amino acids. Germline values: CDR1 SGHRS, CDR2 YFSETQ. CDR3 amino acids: CAGSLEGNQPQHF. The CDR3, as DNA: TGCGCCGGCAGCTTGGAAGGGAATCAGCCCCAGCATTTT.

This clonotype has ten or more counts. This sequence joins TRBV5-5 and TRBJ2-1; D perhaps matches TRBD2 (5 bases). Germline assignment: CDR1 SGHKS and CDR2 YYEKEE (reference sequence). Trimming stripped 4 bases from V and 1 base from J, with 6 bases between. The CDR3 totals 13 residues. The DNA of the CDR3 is TGTGCCAGCAGCCGCGGGTCCTACAATGAGCAGTTCTTC. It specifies CASSRGSYNEQFF.

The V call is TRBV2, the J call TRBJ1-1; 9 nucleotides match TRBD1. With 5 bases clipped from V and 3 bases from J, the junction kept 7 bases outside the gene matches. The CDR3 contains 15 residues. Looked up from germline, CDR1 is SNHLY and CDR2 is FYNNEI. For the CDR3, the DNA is TGTGCCAGCAGTATTCGGACAGGGGTTGACACTGAAGCTTTCTTT. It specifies CASSIRTGVDTEAFF. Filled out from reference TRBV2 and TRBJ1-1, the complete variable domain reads EPEVTQTPSHQVTQMGQEVILRCVPISNHLYFYWYRQILGQKVEFLVSFYNNEISEKSEIFDDQFSVERPDGSNFTLKIRSTKLEDSAMYFCASSIRTGVDTEAFFGQGTRLTVV.

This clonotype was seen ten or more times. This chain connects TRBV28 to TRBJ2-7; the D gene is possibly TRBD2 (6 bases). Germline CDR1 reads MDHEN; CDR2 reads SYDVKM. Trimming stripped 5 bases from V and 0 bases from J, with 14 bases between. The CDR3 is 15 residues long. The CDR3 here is CASSGRTTFSYEQYF. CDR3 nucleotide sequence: TGTGCCAGCAGTGGTAGGACTACTTTCTCCTACGAGCAGTACTTC.

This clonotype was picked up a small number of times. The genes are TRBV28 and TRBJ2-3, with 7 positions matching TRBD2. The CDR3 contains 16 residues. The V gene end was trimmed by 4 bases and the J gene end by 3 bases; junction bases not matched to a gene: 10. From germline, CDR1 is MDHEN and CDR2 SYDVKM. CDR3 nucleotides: TGTGCCAGCAGTTCCCCGGGGCGGGAGATAACAGATACGCAGTATTTT. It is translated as CASSSPGREITDTQYF.

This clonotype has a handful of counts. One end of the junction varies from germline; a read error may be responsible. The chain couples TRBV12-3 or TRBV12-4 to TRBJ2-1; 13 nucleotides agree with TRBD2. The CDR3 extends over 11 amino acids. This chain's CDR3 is CASRGLAGESF. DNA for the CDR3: TGTGCCAGCAGAGGACTAGCGGGAGAGAGCTTC.

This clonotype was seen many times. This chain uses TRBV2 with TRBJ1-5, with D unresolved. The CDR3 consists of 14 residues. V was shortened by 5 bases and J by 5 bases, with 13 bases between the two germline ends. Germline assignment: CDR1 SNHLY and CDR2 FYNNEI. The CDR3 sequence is CASSPTARDQPQHF. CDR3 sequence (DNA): TGTGCCAGCAGTCCGACGGCGAGGGATCAGCCCCAGCATTTT. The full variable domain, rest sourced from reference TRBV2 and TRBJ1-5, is EPEVTQTPSHQVTQMGQEVILRCVPISNHLYFYWYRQILGQKVEFLVSFYNNEISEKSEIFDDQFSVERPDGSNFTLKIRSTKLEDSAMYFCASSPTARDQPQHFGDGTRLSIL.

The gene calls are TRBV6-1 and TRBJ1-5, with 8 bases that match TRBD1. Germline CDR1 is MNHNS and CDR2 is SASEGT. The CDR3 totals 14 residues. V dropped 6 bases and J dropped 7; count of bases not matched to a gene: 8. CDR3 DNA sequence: TGTGCCAGCAGACACGACAGGGGCGAACAGCCCCAGCATTTT. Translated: CASRHDRGEQPQHF.

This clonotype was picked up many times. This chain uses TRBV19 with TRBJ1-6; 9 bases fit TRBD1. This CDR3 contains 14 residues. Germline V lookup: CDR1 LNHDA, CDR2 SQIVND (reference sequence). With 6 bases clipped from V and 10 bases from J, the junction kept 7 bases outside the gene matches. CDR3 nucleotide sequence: TGTGCCAGTAGGTCACAGGGGGCGCGATCACCCCTCCACTTT. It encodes CASRSQGARSPLHF.